The rows below give T cell receptor beta chains drawn from one sample of a study of blood T cell repertoires in COVID-19. The method was immunoSEQ multiplex PCR; TCRdb's version includes in-frame clones alone and lacks a portion of them. The data show some 170,000 clones, about 84% seen once. The sample comprised PBMCs or T cells enriched from blood (not recorded which). The receptors were gathered from a man aged 35-49 years who had recovered from COVID-19. Both conserved end residues are part of each CDR3. The order of the fields is clone size, J gene, V gene, D gene, CDR3 DNA, CDR3 protein. D genes are given only for firm matches. A clone size is listed for some rows: how often the clone was seen (once, few, many), or a class if it is expanded.

abundance: .
j_gene: TRBJ2-3
v_gene: TRBV10-2
d_gene: TRBD2
CDR3nt: TGCGCCAGCAGTGACGGGACTAGCGGGGTGATGGGCACAGATACGCAGTATTTT
CDR3aa: CASSDGTSGVMGTDTQYF

abundance: .
j_gene: TRBJ2-1
v_gene: TRBV1
d_gene: .
CDR3nt: TGCACCAGCAGCCAGTTTCGTGGGGATACGGAGCGGATATCTTACAATGAGCAGTTCTTC
CDR3aa: CTSSQFRGDTERISYNEQFF

abundance: .
j_gene: TRBJ2-3
v_gene: TRBV7-3
d_gene: .
CDR3nt: TGTGCCAGCAGCCGATCATCTGGGCAGGATACGCAGTATTTT
CDR3aa: CASSRSSGQDTQYF

abundance: .
j_gene: TRBJ2-1
v_gene: TRBV27
d_gene: TRBD1
CDR3nt: TGTGCCAGCAGTACAACCGGGACAGCCTTTTACAATGAGCAGTTCTTC
CDR3aa: CASSTTGTAFYNEQFF

abundance: .
j_gene: TRBJ2-1
v_gene: TRBV9
d_gene: TRBD2
CDR3nt: TGTGCCAGCAGCGTATCAGCGGGGGAGGTGTACAATGAGCAGTTCTTC
CDR3aa: CASSVSAGEVYNEQFF

abundance: once
j_gene: TRBJ2-5
v_gene: TRBV5-6
d_gene: TRBD2
CDR3nt: TGTGCCAGCAGCTTGTTTCGAGCGGGGCCCCTAACGGAGACCCAGTACTTC
CDR3aa: CASSLFRAGPLTETQYF

abundance: few
j_gene: TRBJ1-5
v_gene: TRBV21-1
d_gene: .
CDR3nt: TGTGCCAGCAGCAAAGTCCAGTATAATCAGCCCCAGCATTTT
CDR3aa: CASSKVQYNQPQHF

abundance: .
j_gene: TRBJ1-5
v_gene: TRBV6-5
d_gene: .
CDR3nt: TGTGCCAGCAGTCCGGATTGGAGACAGCCCCAGCATTTT
CDR3aa: CASSPDWRQPQHF

abundance: once
j_gene: TRBJ2-1
v_gene: TRBV9
d_gene: TRBD2
CDR3nt: TGTGCCAGCAGCGTAGCTAGGAGCGGGGCCTACAATGAGCAGTTCTTC
CDR3aa: CASSVARSGAYNEQFF

abundance: .
j_gene: TRBJ1-1
v_gene: TRBV10-3
d_gene: .
CDR3nt: TGTGCCATCAGTGAAGGCGGGGGACATGCGGGAGCTTTCTTT
CDR3aa: CAISEGGGHAGAFF

abundance: .
j_gene: TRBJ2-3
v_gene: TRBV5-4
d_gene: .
CDR3nt: TGTGCCAGCAGCTTTATGACAGAAACAGATACGCAGTATTTT
CDR3aa: CASSFMTETDTQYF

abundance: .
j_gene: TRBJ1-1
v_gene: TRBV7-6
d_gene: .
CDR3nt: TGTGCCAGCAGTCCACTGGGAGGTGAGGGCACTGAAGCTTTCTTT
CDR3aa: CASSPLGGEGTEAFF

abundance: once
j_gene: TRBJ1-2
v_gene: TRBV6-5
d_gene: .
CDR3nt: TGTGCCAGCGTCGACGGGTTTTCGGGCTACACCTTC
CDR3aa: CASVDGFSGYTF

abundance: .
j_gene: TRBJ2-5
v_gene: TRBV4-1
d_gene: .
CDR3nt: TGCGCCAGCAGCCAAACCGGAGTGTCCCAAGAGACCCAGTACTTC
CDR3aa: CASSQTGVSQETQYF

abundance: .
j_gene: TRBJ2-1
v_gene: TRBV15
d_gene: .
CDR3nt: TGTGCCACCAGCCGCGAGGACAGCTCCTACAATGAGCAGTTCTTC
CDR3aa: CATSREDSSYNEQFF

abundance: once
j_gene: TRBJ1-1
v_gene: TRBV11-2
d_gene: TRBD1
CDR3nt: TGTGCCAGCAGGCATACAGGGGACACTGAAGCTTTCTTT
CDR3aa: CASRHTGDTEAFF

abundance: .
j_gene: TRBJ1-5
v_gene: TRBV10-3
d_gene: .
CDR3nt: TGTGCCATCAGTGAGGGAGCTCGGTATAGCAATCAGCCCCAGCATTTT
CDR3aa: CAISEGARYSNQPQHF

abundance: .
j_gene: TRBJ1-6
v_gene: TRBV19
d_gene: .
CDR3nt: TGTGCCGTAAGAGACAGTTATAATTCACCCCTCCACTTT
CDR3aa: CAVRDSYNSPLHF

abundance: .
j_gene: TRBJ1-1
v_gene: TRBV30
d_gene: .
CDR3nt: TGTGCCTGGAGTGTAGAAGGGCCAGGGGAAGCTTTCTTT
CDR3aa: CAWSVEGPGEAFF

abundance: few
j_gene: TRBJ2-3
v_gene: TRBV19
d_gene: TRBD2
CDR3nt: TGTGCCAGTAGTCTCTGGACTAGCGGGGGGTTGACAGATACGCAGTATTTT
CDR3aa: CASSLWTSGGLTDTQYF